These 23 T cell receptor beta chains came from one sample sequenced in a study of identical twins. TCRdb reprocessed the 5' RACE reads via MiXCR and lists one record per CDR3 protein. Here the sample spans 350,000 to 450,000 distinct CDR3 sequences, roughly 20% being singletons. Source material: naive T cells sorted from blood. The receptor source for this set is a man aged 50 to 59 in good health.

This clonotype was counted between two and nine times. The J gene is TRBJ2-7, the V gene TRBV20-1, with TRBD1 matching 8 bases. The germline CDR1 and CDR2 sequences are DFQATT and SNEGSKA (reference sequence). This CDR3 is 13 amino acids long. V lost 6 bases, J lost 4 bases, and 8 bases stayed unmatched. CDR3 region: CSAAGQAIYEQYF. DNA for the CDR3: TGCAGTGCCGCGGGACAGGCTATATACGAGCAGTACTTC.

Many counts were recorded for this clonotype. At one boundary the junction diverges from the germline segment, which might be a read error. This sequence joins TRBV5-1 and TRBJ2-3, with 9 bases fitting TRBD2. Per the germline V gene, CDR1 is SGHRS and CDR2 is YFSETQ. This CDR3 spans 15 amino acids. The CDR3 here is CASSLPAGGTDTQYF. CDR3 DNA sequence: TGTGCCAGCAGCTTACCCGCGGGAGGGACAGATACGCAGTATTTT.

This clonotype was recorded at least ten times. The J gene is TRBJ1-1, the V gene TRBV29-1; D is uncertain. This CDR3 comprises 13 residues. The V end was cut by 2 bases, the J end by 4 bases, with 11 bases between. Germline V lookup: CDR1 SQVTM, CDR2 ANQGSEA. The CDR3 here is CSVEKGVGTEAFF. The CDR3 nucleotides are TGCAGCGTTGAAAAGGGCGTGGGCACTGAAGCTTTCTTT.

This clonotype was observed a few times. The V call is TRBV5-1, the J call TRBJ2-1, with a possible D match to TRBD2 (5 bases). The CDR3 runs to 16 residues. The V end lost 4 bases, the J end lost 0 bases, and 14 bases lay between the germline ends. Germline V gene lookup returns CDR1 SGHRS and CDR2 YFSETQ. CDR3 sequence: CASSTWTGSSYNEQFF. DNA of the CDR3: TGCGCCAGCAGCACGTGGACGGGGAGCTCCTACAATGAGCAGTTCTTC.

The chain is built from TRBV10-3 and TRBJ2-7, with D perhaps being TRBD1 or TRBD2 (5 bases each). The germline V and J ends were trimmed by 8 bases and 0 bases, with 11 bases remaining between them. Germline V gene data show CDR1 as ENHRY and CDR2 as SYGVKD. The CDR3 is made up of 13 amino acids. The CDR3 here is CAIGGRHSYEQYF. The CDR3 DNA reads as TGTGCCATCGGGGGACGGCACTCCTACGAGCAGTACTTC.

This clonotype appeared once. The chain has TRBV30 and TRBJ2-1, with 14 bases fitting TRBD2. The CDR3 is 14 amino acids. The germline V gene encodes CDR1 GTSNPN and CDR2 SVGIG (reference sequence). V was clipped by 2 bases and J by 12 bases; unmatched bases: 6. The CDR3 loop reads CAWSSGLAGVWQFF. For the CDR3, the DNA is TGTGCCTGGAGTTCGGGACTAGCGGGAGTGTGGCAGTTCTTC.

This clonotype was seen a handful of times. The V and J genes are TRBV4-1 and TRBJ1-1, with D hard to call. V was clipped by 4 bases and J by 1 base, with 13 bases between them. The germline V gene encodes CDR1 MGHRA and CDR2 YSYEKL. The length of the CDR3 is 15 residues. The CDR3 DNA reads as TGCGCCAGCAGCCTCCCTCCCCACAGGAACACTGAAGCTTTCTTT. Its protein is CASSLPPHRNTEAFF.

This clonotype was observed many times. One end of the junction varies from germline; a read error may be responsible. This sequence joins TRBV20-1 and TRBJ1-1, with D maybe TRBD1 (5 bases). The germline gives CDR1 DFQATT, CDR2 SNEGSKA (reference sequence). The CDR3 loop spans 13 amino acids. The CDR3 DNA reads TGCAGTGCTTCGGGACCCTTCCCGACTGAGGCTTTCTTT. This sequence encodes CSASGPFPTEAFF.

The chain links TRBV29-1 to TRBJ2-7; 8 bases are a match to TRBD1. The CDR3 sequence is 17 residues long. CDR1 is SQVTM, CDR2 ANQGSEA, per germline. The trim removed 2 bases at V and 3 bases at J, leaving 15 bases unmatched. As DNA, the CDR3 is TGCAGCGTTGAAAAAAAGGTCAAAAGGACAGGGCACTACGAGCAGTACTTC. Protein product: CSVEKKVKRTGHYEQYF.

The V gene is TRBV5-1, the J gene TRBJ1-5, with 8 bases matching TRBD1. Germline V gives CDR1 SGHRS, CDR2 YFSETQ. V lost 3 bases to trimming and J lost 0 bases; unmatched junction nucleotides: 11. The CDR3 consists of 18 residues. The CDR3 is CASSSGQADIYSNQPQHF. CDR3 in DNA: TGCGCCAGCAGCTCGGGACAGGCTGACATTTATAGCAATCAGCCCCAGCATTTT.

This clonotype turned up a few times. J is TRBJ1-4 and V is TRBV4-1; 9 bases agree with TRBD1. The junction had 9 bases not matched to a gene; V was cut back by 8 bases and J by 5 bases. In germline, CDR1 is MGHRA, CDR2 YSYEKL. This CDR3 contains 15 residues. In DNA form, the CDR3 reads TGCGCCAGCTCCCTATCGGGGACAGGGAATGAAAAACTGTTTTTT. Amino acid sequence: CASSLSGTGNEKLFF.

This clonotype came up a few times. The chain joins TRBV5-1 to TRBJ2-7; 7 bases are a match to TRBD1. Germline V CDR1 and CDR2: SGHRS, YFSETQ. V lost 4 bases, J lost 5 bases, and 12 bases stayed unmatched. The CDR3 extends over 15 amino acids. Here the CDR3 DNA reads TGCGCCAGCAGCCTACCGGGACAAGGGGGCCACGAGCAGTACTTC. It specifies CASSLPGQGGHEQYF.

The chain is built from TRBV20-1 and TRBJ2-5; 10 nucleotides align to TRBD2. The V gene's germline CDR1 is DFQATT and CDR2 SNEGSKA (reference sequence). The CDR3 length is 15 residues. V lost 1 base to trimming and J lost 10 bases; unmatched junction nucleotides: 12. The CDR3 bases are TGCAGTGCTAGAGTCGCCGGACTAGCGGCCGTCGACCAGTACTTC. It encodes CSARVAGLAAVDQYF.

This clonotype is a singleton in its sample. A much larger clonotype is one base distant, so this may be a read error. The rearrangement links TRBV14 to TRBJ2-3; D possibly corresponds to TRBD2 (6 bases). From germline, CDR1 is SGHDN and CDR2 FVKESK. The CDR3 covers 15 residues. V was clipped by 5 bases and J by 6 bases, with 18 bases between them. The CDR3 here is CASSAGLAVYDTQYF. Here the CDR3 DNA reads TGTGCCAGCAGCGCCGGTTTAGCGGTATACGATACGCAGTATTTT.

Concerning this clonotype itself: Just one base apart from a much larger clone, this may be a read error. The chain carries TRBV3-1 and TRBJ1-1; 8 bases fit TRBD1. Per the germline V gene, CDR1 is LGHDT and CDR2 is YNNKEL (reference sequence). The CDR3 sequence is 16 residues long. This chain's CDR3 is CASGQTGVVSNTEAFF. The CDR3, as DNA: TGTGCCAGCGGCCAGACAGGGGTGGTGTCGAACACTGAAGCTTTCTTT.

This clonotype was picked up many times. V is TRBV6-5 and J is TRBJ2-2; possibly TRBD2 for D (6 bases). The germline CDR1 and CDR2 sequences are MNHEY and SVGAGI. Trimming pared 7 bases from V and 7 bases from J, leaving 37 bases between. The CDR3 totals 21 residues. The CDR3 coding sequence is TGTGCCAGCACCATGCCTCCGCCCACGGGGGACCTTTTCGGAAGGGGCGGGGAGCTGTTTTTT. Its translation: CASTMPPPTGDLFGRGGELFF.

The chain has TRBV20-1 and TRBJ2-1, with D uncertain. This CDR3 comprises 14 residues. CDR1 DFQATT and CDR2 SNEGSKA come from the germline V gene (reference sequence). Trimming took off 2 bases at V and 4 bases at J, with 12 bases between the two ends. The CDR3 DNA reads as TGCAGTGCTAGAAACATTTGGCAGTACAATGAGCAGTTCTTC. Its protein product is CSARNIWQYNEQFF.

There are many counts of this clonotype. V and J are TRBV29-1 and TRBJ1-4; a possible D gene is TRBD1 (6 bases). This CDR3 is built from 14 residues. Trimming removed 3 bases from V and 7 bases from J, with 15 bases in between. The germline V gene has CDR1 SQVTM and CDR2 ANQGSEA. In DNA form, the CDR3 reads TGCAGCGTTGATACGTTAGGGGGGTCTGAAAAACTGTTTTTT. Protein: CSVDTLGGSEKLFF.

This clonotype has ten or more counts. V usage is TRBV11-1 and J usage is TRBJ2-1, with 8 bases aligning to TRBD2. The J segment lost 2 bases and the V segment lost 2 bases, leaving 11 bases of the junction unmatched. Germline CDR1 is SGHAT and CDR2 is FQDESV (reference sequence). The CDR3 extends over 18 amino acids. The chain's CDR3 is CASSLFSSGGTAYNEQFF. Written as DNA, the CDR3 is TGTGCCAGCAGCTTATTCTCCAGCGGGGGTACCGCCTACAATGAGCAGTTCTTC. The variable domain in full, with the rest retrieved from reference TRBV11-1 and TRBJ2-1, is EAEVAQSPRYKITEKSQAVAFWCDPISGHATLYWYRQILGQGPELLVQFQDESVVDDSQLPKDRFSAERLKGVDSTLKIQPAELGDSAMYLCASSLFSSGGTAYNEQFFGPGTRLTVL.

The chain carries TRBV7-9 and TRBJ2-4; 8 bases match TRBD1. Per the germline V gene, CDR1 is SEHNR and CDR2 is FQNEAQ (reference sequence). The trim removed 5 bases at V and 8 bases at J, leaving 5 bases unmatched. The CDR3 sequence is 13 residues long. CDR3 in DNA: TGTGCCAGCAGCCAGGGGGCTTTAGACATTCAGTACTTC. This gives the protein CASSQGALDIQYF.

The chain combines TRBV20-1 with TRBJ2-3; 8 nucleotides agree with TRBD2. Trimming took 3 bases from V and 1 from J; bases not matched to a gene: 6. The germline V gene encodes CDR1 DFQATT and CDR2 SNEGSKA (reference sequence). The CDR3 spans 15 residues. CDR3 coding DNA: TGCAGTGCTAGTGAACGGGAGGGAGGCACAGATACGCAGTATTTT. As protein: CSASEREGGTDTQYF.

The DNA of the CDR3 is TGTGCCAGCAGCTTAGTTTACGGGGCCGTCTCCTACAATGAGCAGTTCTTC. Encoded protein: CASSLVYGAVSYNEQFF. The V gene is TRBV11-2, the J gene TRBJ2-1; D tentatively reads TRBD1 or TRBD2 (5 bases each). Trimming cost V 1 base and J 0 bases, with 13 bases left between them. CDR3 length: 17 residues. The germline gives CDR1 SGHAT, CDR2 FQNNGV.

This chain links TRBV12-3 or TRBV12-4 with TRBJ1-1; D uncertain. This CDR3 is built from 14 residues. With 3 bases removed from V and 4 bases from J, the gap between germline ends came to 12 bases. This CDR3 reads CASSFLVSSTEAFF. As DNA, the CDR3 is TGTGCCAGCAGTTTCTTGGTCTCGAGCACTGAAGCTTTCTTT.